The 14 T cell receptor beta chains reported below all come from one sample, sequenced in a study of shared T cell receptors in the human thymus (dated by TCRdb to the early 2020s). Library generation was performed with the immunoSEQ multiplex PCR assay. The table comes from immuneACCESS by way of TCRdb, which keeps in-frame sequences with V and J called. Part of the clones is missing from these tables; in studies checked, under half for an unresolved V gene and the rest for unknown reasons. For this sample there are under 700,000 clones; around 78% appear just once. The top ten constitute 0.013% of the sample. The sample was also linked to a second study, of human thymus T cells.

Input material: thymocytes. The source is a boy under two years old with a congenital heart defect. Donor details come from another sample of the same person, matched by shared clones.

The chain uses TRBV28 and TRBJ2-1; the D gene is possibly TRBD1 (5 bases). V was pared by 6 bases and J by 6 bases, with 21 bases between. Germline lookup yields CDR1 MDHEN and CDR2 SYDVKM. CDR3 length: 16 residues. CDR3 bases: TGTGCCAGCAGCCCCAAATCAAGTCCTCAGGGCAATGAGCAGTTCTTC. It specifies CASSPKSSPQGNEQFF.

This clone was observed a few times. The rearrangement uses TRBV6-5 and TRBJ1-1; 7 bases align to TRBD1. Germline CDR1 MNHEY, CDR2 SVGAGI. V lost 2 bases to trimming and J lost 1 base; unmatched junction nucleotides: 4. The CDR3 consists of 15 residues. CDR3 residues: CASSYTTGRNTEAFF. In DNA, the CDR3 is TGTGCCAGCAGTTACACGACAGGGAGGAACACTGAAGCTTTCTTT.

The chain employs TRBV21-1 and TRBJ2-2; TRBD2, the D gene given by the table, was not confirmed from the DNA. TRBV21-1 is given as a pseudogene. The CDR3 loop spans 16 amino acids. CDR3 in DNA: TGTGCCAGCAGCCAAGGACTAGCGGGAGACACCGGGGAGCTGTTTTTT. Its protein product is CASSQGLAGDTGELFF.

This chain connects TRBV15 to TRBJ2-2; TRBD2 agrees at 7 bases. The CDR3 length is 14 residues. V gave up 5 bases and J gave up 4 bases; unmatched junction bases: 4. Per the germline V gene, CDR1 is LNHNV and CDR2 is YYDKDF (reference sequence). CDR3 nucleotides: TGTGCCACCAGCGACGGGGGGTGCACCGGGGAGCTGTTTTTT. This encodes CATSDGGCTGELFF.

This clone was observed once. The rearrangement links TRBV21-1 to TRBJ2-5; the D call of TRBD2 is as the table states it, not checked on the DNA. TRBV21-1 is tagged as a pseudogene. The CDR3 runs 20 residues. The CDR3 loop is CASSTRPPGLAGGPQETQYF. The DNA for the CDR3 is TGTGCCAGCAGCACTCGACCCCCGGGACTAGCGGGAGGGCCGCAAGAGACCCAGTACTTC.

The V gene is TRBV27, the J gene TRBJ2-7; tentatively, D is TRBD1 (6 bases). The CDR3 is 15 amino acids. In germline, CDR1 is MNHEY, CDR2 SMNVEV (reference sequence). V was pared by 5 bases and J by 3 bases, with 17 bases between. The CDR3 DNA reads TGTGCCAGCAGTCCGTCGGGACAAGCGGACTACGAGCAGTACTTC. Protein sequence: CASSPSGQADYEQYF.

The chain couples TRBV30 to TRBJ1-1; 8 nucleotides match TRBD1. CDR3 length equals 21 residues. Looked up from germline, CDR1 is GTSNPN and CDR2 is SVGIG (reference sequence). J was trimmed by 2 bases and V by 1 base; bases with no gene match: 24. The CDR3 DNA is TGTGCCTGGAGTGCCGGTGGTGCTCTTAACCCATTGACAGGGGCAAACACTGAAGCTTTCTTT. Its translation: CAWSAGGALNPLTGANTEAFF.

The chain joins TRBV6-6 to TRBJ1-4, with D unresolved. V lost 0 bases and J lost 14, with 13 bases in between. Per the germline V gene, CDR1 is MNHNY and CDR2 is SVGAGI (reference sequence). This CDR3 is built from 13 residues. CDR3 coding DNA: TGTGCCAGCAGTTACTCGTTGGGCCTCGTCCTGTTTTTT. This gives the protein CASSYSLGLVLFF.

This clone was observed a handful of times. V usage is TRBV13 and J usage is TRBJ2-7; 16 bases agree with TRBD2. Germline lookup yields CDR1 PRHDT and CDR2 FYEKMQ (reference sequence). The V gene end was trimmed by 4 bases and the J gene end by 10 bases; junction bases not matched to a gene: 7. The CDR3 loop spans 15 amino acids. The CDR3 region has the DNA TGTGCCAGCAGCTGCGGGACTAGCGGGAGGGTAGAACAGTACTTC. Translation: CASSCGTSGRVEQYF.

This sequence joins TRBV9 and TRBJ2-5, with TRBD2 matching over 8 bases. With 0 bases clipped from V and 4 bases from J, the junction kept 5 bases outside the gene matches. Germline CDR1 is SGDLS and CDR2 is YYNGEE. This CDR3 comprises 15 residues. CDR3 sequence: CASSVVGTRLETQYF. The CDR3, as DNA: TGTGCCAGCAGCGTAGTAGGGACTAGGCTAGAGACCCAGTACTTC.

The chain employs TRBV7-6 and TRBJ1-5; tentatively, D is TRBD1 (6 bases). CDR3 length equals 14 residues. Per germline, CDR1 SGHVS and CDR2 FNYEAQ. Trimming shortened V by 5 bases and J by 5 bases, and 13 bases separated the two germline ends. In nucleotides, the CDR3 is TGTGCCAGCAGCAGAGGACAGTTTCATCAGCCCCAGCATTTT. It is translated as CASSRGQFHQPQHF.

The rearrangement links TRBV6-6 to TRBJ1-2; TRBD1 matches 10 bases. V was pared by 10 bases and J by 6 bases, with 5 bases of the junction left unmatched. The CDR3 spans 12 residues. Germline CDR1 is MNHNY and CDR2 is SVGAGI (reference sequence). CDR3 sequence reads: CATRGTGDGYTF. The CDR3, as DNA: TGTGCCACCAGGGGGACAGGGGATGGCTACACCTTC.

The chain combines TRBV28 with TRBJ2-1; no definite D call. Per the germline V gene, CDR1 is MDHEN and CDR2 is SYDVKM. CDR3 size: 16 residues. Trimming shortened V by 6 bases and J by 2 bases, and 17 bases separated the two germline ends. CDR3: CASSKENTHTYNEQFF. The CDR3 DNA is TGTGCCAGCAGCAAAGAGAATACTCATACCTACAATGAGCAGTTCTTC.

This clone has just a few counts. The CDR3 DNA sequence: TGTGCCAGCAGCCCGACTAGTATGATATACGAGCAGTACTTC. Translated: CASSPTSMIYEQYF. The chain links TRBV6-1 to TRBJ2-7, with TRBD2 as a possible D gene (6 bases). V lost 6 bases to trimming and J lost 4 bases, with 16 bases between them. Germline lookup yields CDR1 MNHNS and CDR2 SASEGT. This CDR3 comprises 14 residues.